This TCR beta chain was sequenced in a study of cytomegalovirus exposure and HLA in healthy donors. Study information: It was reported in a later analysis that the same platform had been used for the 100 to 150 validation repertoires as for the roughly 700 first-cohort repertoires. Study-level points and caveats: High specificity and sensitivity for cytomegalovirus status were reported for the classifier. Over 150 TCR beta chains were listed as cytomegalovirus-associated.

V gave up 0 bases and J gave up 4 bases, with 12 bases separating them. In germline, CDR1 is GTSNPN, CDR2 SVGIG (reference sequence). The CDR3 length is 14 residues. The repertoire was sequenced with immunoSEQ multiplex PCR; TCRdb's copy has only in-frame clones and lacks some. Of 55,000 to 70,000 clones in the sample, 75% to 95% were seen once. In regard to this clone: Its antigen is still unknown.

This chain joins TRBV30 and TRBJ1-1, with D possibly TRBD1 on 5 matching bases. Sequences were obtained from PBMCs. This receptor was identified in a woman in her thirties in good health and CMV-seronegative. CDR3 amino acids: CAWSVSGGGTEAFF. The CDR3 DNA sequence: TGTGCCTGGAGTGTATCCGGGGGAGGCACTGAAGCTTTCTTT.